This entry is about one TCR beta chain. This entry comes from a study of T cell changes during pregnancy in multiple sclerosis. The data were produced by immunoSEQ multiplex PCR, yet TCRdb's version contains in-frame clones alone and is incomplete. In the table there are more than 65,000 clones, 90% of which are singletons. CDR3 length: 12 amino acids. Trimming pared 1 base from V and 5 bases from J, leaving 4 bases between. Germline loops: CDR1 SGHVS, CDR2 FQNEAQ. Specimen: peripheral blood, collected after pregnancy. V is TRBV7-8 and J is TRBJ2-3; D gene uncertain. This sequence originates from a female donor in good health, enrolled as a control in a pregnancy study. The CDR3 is CASSLDGDTQYF. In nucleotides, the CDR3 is TGTGCCAGCAGCTTAGACGGAGATACGCAGTATTTT.